The text below deals with one T cell receptor beta chain. Trimming took off 6 bases at V and 2 bases at J, with 13 bases between the two ends. The germline V gene encodes CDR1 SGHDN and CDR2 FVKESK. The CDR3 runs to 14 residues. This sample stems from a study of regulatory T cells in long-lasting Graves disease. In building TCR beta libraries, iRepertoire HTBI primers were used together with Arm-PCR of CDR3 regions. TCRdb redid the calling of the multiplex PCR reads with MiXCR, one entry per CDR3 protein. This sample yields about 500,000 distinct CDR3 sequences, of which about 12% are seen a single time; more than 8% belongs to the top ten. The time point was: newly diagnosed GD, antithyroid drugs for less than 3 months. PBMC-derived RNA was used for the TCR library. These sequences were also reported in another study, on T cells in Graves' hyperthyroidism and ophthalmopathy.

The receptor comes from a woman in her 30s with Graves disease. The material sequenced was peripheral blood mononuclear cells (PBMCs), taken at new diagnosis, from a patient treated with antithyroid drugs. This chain connects TRBV14 to TRBJ2-5; the D is unclear. The CDR3 DNA reads as TGTGCCAGCAGTCTGCGGAACAGACAAGAGACCCAGTACTTC. Protein sequence: CASSLRNRQETQYF.